These 12 T cell receptor beta chains were all obtained from the same sample, sequenced in a study of blood T cell repertoires in COVID-19. Assay: immunoSEQ multiplex PCR; the TCRdb copy retains only in-frame clones and omits some. The data hold about 260,000 clones, with approximately 90% observed a single time. The sequencing sample was made of peripheral blood. These receptors were taken from a man in his 60s who had recovered from COVID-19.

The V and J genes are TRBV19 and TRBJ2-7, with 7 bases that match TRBD1. Germline assignment: CDR1 LNHDA and CDR2 SQIVND (reference sequence). CDR3 size: 14 residues. Trimming took 4 bases from V and 3 from J; bases not matched to a gene: 6. The CDR3: CASSRQGQSYEQYF. For the CDR3, the DNA is TGTGCCAGTAGTAGACAGGGCCAAAGCTACGAGCAGTACTTC. Drawing the rest from reference TRBV19 and TRBJ2-7, the complete variable domain is DGGITQSPKYLFRKEGQNVTLSCEQNLNHDAMYWYRQDPGQGLRLIYYSQIVNDFQKGDIAEGYSVSREKKESFPLTVTSAQKNPTAFYLCASSRQGQSYEQYFGPGTRLTVT.

The V call is TRBV9, the J call TRBJ2-3, with 7 positions matching TRBD2. V lost 5 bases, J lost 0 bases, and 15 bases stayed unmatched. The germline gives CDR1 SGDLS, CDR2 YYNGEE. The CDR3 extends over 18 amino acids. The CDR3 loop is CASRLLPGGLPSTDTQYF. Here the CDR3 DNA reads TGTGCCAGCAGACTCCTACCGGGGGGTCTACCTAGCACAGATACGCAGTATTTT.

The chain has TRBV27 and TRBJ2-1; 9 bases are shared with TRBD2. The length of the CDR3 is 15 residues. The germline V gene has CDR1 MNHEY and CDR2 SMNVEV (reference sequence). V gave up 6 bases and J gave up 2 bases; unmatched junction bases: 5. The CDR3 DNA reads as TGTGCCAGCAGAAAGCGGGGGGCTCCCTACAATGAGCAGTTCTTC. Its protein is CASRKRGAPYNEQFF.

This sequence joins TRBV19 and TRBJ1-4; perhaps TRBD1 as D (6 bases). V was pared by 5 bases and J by 4 bases, with 17 bases between. Germline V lookup: CDR1 LNHDA, CDR2 SQIVND (reference sequence). This CDR3 is built from 16 residues. In nucleotides, the CDR3 is TGTGCCAGTAGTCCCCTCAGGGGCCGTTTTAATGAAAAACTGTTTTTT. Translating gives CASSPLRGRFNEKLFF.

This sequence joins TRBV6-5 and TRBJ2-5, with D possibly being TRBD1 (6 bases). Germline V lookup: CDR1 MNHEY, CDR2 SVGAGI. The CDR3 runs 14 residues. The V gene lost 4 bases and the J gene lost 1 base, with 10 bases spanning the gap. The CDR3 sequence is CASSSRGGQETQYF. CDR3 DNA: TGTGCCAGCAGTTCTCGAGGGGGCCAAGAGACCCAGTACTTC.

The chain carries TRBV5-1 and TRBJ1-5, with 8 nucleotides matching TRBD1. The CDR3 runs 15 residues. From germline, CDR1 is SGHRS and CDR2 YFSETQ. Germline trimming cut 4 bases from V and 5 bases from J; bases unmatched to any gene: 8. The CDR3 DNA sequence: TGCGCCAGCAGCGAGGACAGGGCTAGTGATCAGCCCCAGCATTTT. Translated, it gives CASSEDRASDQPQHF.

This chain uses TRBV3-1 (or the pseudogene TRBV3-2) with TRBJ2-5; 9 positions match TRBD2. Trimming removed 0 bases from V and 8 bases from J; junction bases left unmatched: 7. The CDR3 consists of 15 residues. Germline V gene lookup returns CDR1 LGHDT and CDR2 YNNKEL (reference sequence). CDR3 amino acids: CASSQDLISGGTQYF. CDR3 DNA sequence: TGTGCCAGCAGCCAAGATCTAATTAGCGGGGGTACCCAGTACTTC.

The gene calls are TRBV19 and TRBJ1-2; possible D gene TRBD1, 6 bases. V was cut by 10 bases and J by 6 bases, with 18 bases left in between. Germline CDR1 LNHDA, CDR2 SQIVND (reference sequence). This CDR3 is 13 amino acids long. For the CDR3, the DNA is TGTGCCACGGGACTCCGGGGGGCGCATGGCTACACCTTC. It translates to CATGLRGAHGYTF.

This chain connects TRBV5-4 to TRBJ1-1; no clear D gene. The CDR3 extends over 15 amino acids. Germline-derived CDR1 and CDR2 are SGHNT and YYREEE (reference sequence). V dropped 1 base and J dropped 1 base, with 11 bases sitting between them. The CDR3 reads CASSLQIGENTEAFF. In nucleotides, the CDR3 is TGTGCCAGCAGCTTGCAAATCGGGGAGAACACTGAAGCTTTCTTT. The full variable domain, rest sourced from reference TRBV5-4 and TRBJ1-1, is ETGVTQSPTHLIKTRGQQVTLRCSSQSGHNTVSWYQQALGQGPQFIFQYYREEENGRGNFPPRFSGLQFPNYSSELNVNALELDDSALYLCASSLQIGENTEAFFGQGTRLTVV.

This chain links TRBV20-1 with TRBJ2-3, with no clear D. Trimming shortened V by 6 bases and J by 2 bases, and 6 bases separated the two germline ends. The germline CDR1 and CDR2 sequences are DFQATT and SNEGSKA (reference sequence). The CDR3 covers 11 residues. The CDR3 nucleotides are TGCAGTGCCCAACACACAGATACGCAGTATTTT. Its protein product is CSAQHTDTQYF.

V gene TRBV6-5 combines with J gene TRBJ2-5; possibly TRBD1 for D (8 bases). The V gene's germline CDR1 is MNHEY and CDR2 SVGAGI. The CDR3 has 15 amino acids. V was shortened by 6 bases and J by 5 bases, with 19 bases between the two germline ends. The CDR3 sequence: CASSYTRGREETQYF. CDR3 DNA sequence: TGTGCCAGCAGCTACACCAGGGGGCGGGAGGAGACCCAGTACTTC.

The CDR3 region is CASSSGLSTDTQYF. The CDR3 DNA reads as TGCGCCAGCAGCTCGGGACTCAGCACAGATACGCAGTATTTT. The chain links TRBV5-1 to TRBJ2-3, with D tentatively TRBD2 (6 bases). V lost 3 bases and J lost 0, with 8 bases in between. The CDR3 runs to 14 residues. Germline V gene lookup returns CDR1 SGHRS and CDR2 YFSETQ.